This entry lists 2 T cell receptor beta chains sequenced from one sample in a study of blood T cell repertoires in COVID-19. Repertoires were generated with immunoSEQ multiplex PCR, while TCRdb's copy carries only in-frame clones and drops some. The table records about 190,000 clones, roughly 81% of them present only once. The sample was peripheral blood. The receptors originated from a woman over 75 with acute or convalescent COVID-19.

The chain combines TRBV7-2 with TRBJ2-1; no reliable D call. From germline, CDR1 is SGHTA and CDR2 FQGNSA. The CDR3 loop spans 12 amino acids. The germline V and J ends were trimmed by 5 bases and 7 bases, with 9 bases remaining between them. CDR3 nucleotides: TGTGCCAGCAGCCCCTACGGGAATGAGCAGTTCTTC. Amino acid sequence: CASSPYGNEQFF. The full variable domain, its missing parts supplied by reference TRBV7-2 and TRBJ2-1, is GAGVSQSPSNKVTEKGKDVELRCDPISGHTALYWYRQSLGQGLEFLIYFQGNSAPDKSGLPSDRFSAERTGGSVSTLTIQRTQQEDSAVYLCASSPYGNEQFFGPGTRLTVL.

CDR3: CAWSRGQGLSYEQYF. CDR3 coding DNA: TGTGCCTGGAGTCGGGGACAGGGGTTGAGTTACGAGCAGTACTTC. The chain links TRBV30 to TRBJ2-7; the match to TRBD1 covers 10 bases. V shed 2 bases and J 4 bases; nucleotides not matched to a gene: 8. CDR3 size: 15 residues. Germline-derived CDR1 and CDR2 are GTSNPN and SVGIG (reference sequence).